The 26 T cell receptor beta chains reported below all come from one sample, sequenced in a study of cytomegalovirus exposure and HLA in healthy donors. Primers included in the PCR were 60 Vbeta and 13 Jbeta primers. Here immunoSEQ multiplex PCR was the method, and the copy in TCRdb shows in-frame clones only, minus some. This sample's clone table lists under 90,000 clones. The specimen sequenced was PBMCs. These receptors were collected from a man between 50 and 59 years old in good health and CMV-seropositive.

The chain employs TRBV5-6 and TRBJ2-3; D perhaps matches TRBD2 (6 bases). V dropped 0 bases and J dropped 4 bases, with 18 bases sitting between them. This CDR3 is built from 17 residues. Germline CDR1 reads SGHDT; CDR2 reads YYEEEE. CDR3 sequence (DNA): TGTGCCAGCAGCTTGGTCCCCGGGACTGAGGTGTCAGATACGCAGTATTTT. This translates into CASSLVPGTEVSDTQYF.

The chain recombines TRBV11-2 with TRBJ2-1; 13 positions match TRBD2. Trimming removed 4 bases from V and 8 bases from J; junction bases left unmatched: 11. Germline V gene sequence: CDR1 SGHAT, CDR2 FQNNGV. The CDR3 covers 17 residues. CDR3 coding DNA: TGTGCCAGCAGCTCCTACCGACGGACTAGCGGGGGCCATGAGCAGTTCTTC. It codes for CASSSYRRTSGGHEQFF.

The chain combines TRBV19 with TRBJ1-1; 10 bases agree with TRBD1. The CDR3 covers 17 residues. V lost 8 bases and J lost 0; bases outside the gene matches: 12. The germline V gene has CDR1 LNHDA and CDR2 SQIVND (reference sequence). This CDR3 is CASLVSGTGAMNTEAFF. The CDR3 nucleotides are TGTGCCAGTTTGGTGTCCGGGACAGGGGCCATGAACACTGAAGCTTTCTTT.

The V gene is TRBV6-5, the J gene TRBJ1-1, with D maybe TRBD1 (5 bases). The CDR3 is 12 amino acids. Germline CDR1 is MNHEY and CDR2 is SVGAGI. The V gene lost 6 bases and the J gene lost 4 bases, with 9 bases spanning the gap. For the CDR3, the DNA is TGTGCCAGCAGCCAGGGCAGCACTGAAGCTTTCTTT. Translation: CASSQGSTEAFF.

In nucleotides, the CDR3 is TGTGCCAGCTCCCCCGGGTATGGCTACACCTTC. This encodes CASSPGYGYTF. This chain links TRBV11-2 with TRBJ1-2; no clear D. There are 11 residues in the CDR3. The ends were cut back, 8 bases at V and 5 bases at J, with 9 bases in the middle. Germline assignment: CDR1 SGHAT and CDR2 FQNNGV.

CDR3 nucleotides: TGTGCCAGCAGCCAAGAATGGGGACTAGCGGGACACTCCTACGAGCAGTACTTC. Its translation: CASSQEWGLAGHSYEQYF. The chain employs TRBV14 and TRBJ2-7; 13 bases are a match to TRBD2. Germline V gene sequence: CDR1 SGHDN, CDR2 FVKESK. V shed 0 bases, J shed 0 bases, and the junction held 5 bases outside the gene matches. The CDR3 spans 18 residues.

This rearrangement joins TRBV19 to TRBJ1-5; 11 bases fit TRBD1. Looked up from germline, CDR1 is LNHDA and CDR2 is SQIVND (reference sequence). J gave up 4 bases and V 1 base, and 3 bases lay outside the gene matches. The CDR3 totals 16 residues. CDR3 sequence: CASSIVGQGGNQPQHF. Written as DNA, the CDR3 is TGTGCCAGTAGTATAGTGGGACAGGGGGGGAATCAGCCCCAGCATTTT.

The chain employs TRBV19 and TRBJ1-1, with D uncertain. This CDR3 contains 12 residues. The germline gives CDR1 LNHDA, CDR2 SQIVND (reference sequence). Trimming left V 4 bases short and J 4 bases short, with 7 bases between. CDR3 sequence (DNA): TGTGCCAGTAGTAATGGCGGCACTGAAGCTTTCTTT. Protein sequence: CASSNGGTEAFF.

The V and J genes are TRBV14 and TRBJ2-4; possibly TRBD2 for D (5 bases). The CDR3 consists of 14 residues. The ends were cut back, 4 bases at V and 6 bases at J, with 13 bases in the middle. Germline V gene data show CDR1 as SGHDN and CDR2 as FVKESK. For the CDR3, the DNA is TGTGCCAGCAGCCCCCTGAGAGGGTCAAACATTCAGTACTTC. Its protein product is CASSPLRGSNIQYF. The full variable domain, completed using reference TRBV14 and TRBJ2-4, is EAGVTQFPSHSVIEKGQTVTLRCDPISGHDNLYWYRRVMGKEIKFLLHFVKESKQDESGMPNNRFLAERTGGTYSTLKVQPAELEDSGVYFCASSPLRGSNIQYFGAGTRLSVL.

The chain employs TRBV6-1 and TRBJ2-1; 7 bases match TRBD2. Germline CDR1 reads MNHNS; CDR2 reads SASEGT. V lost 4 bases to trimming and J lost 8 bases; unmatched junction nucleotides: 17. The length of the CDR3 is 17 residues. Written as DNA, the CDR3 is TGTGCCAGCAGTGGCCCCCCGGGGCGGGAGTTTACCGATGAGCAGTTCTTC. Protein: CASSGPPGREFTDEQFF.

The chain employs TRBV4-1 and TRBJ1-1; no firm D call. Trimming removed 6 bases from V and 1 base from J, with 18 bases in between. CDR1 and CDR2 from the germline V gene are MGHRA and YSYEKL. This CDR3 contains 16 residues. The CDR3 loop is CASSQTLGVENTEAFF. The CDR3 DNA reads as TGCGCCAGCAGTCAAACCCTAGGAGTTGAGAACACTGAAGCTTTCTTT.

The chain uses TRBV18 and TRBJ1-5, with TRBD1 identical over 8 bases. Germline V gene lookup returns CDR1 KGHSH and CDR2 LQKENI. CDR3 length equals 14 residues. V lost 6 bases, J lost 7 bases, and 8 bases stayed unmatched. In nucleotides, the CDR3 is TGTGCCAGCTCTCCGGACAGGGAGGGCCAGCCCCAGCATTTT. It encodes CASSPDREGQPQHF.

The chain's CDR3 is CASSEEQGFYGYTF. As DNA, the CDR3 is TGTGCCAGCAGTGAGGAACAGGGATTCTATGGCTACACCTTC. The chain is built from TRBV2 and TRBJ1-2; weak D call: TRBD1 (6 bases). This CDR3 comprises 14 residues. Germline V gene lookup returns CDR1 SNHLY and CDR2 FYNNEI. V gave up 3 bases and J gave up 4 bases, with 12 bases separating them. Complete variable domain (other parts from reference TRBV2 and TRBJ1-2): EPEVTQTPSHQVTQMGQEVILRCVPISNHLYFYWYRQILGQKVEFLVSFYNNEISEKSEIFDDQFSVERPDGSNFTLKIRSTKLEDSAMYFCASSEEQGFYGYTFGSGTRLTVV.

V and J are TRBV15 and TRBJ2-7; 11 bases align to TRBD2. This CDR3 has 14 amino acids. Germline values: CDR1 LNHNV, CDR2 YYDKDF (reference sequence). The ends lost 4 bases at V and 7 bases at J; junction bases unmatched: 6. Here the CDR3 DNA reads TGTGCCACCAGCAAACTAGCGGGAGAGAGAGAGCAGTACTTC. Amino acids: CATSKLAGEREQYF.

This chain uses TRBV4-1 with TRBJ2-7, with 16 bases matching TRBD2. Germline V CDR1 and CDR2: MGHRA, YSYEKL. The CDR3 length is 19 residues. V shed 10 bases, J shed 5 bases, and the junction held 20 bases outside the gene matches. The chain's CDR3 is CATRHPGLAGGAGRNEQYF. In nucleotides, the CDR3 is TGCGCCACTCGACATCCGGGACTAGCGGGAGGGGCTGGGAGGAACGAGCAGTACTTC.

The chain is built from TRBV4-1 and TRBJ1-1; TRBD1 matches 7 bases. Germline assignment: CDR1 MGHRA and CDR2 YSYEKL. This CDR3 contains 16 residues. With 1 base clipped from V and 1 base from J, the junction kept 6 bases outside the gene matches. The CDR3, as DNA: TGCGCCAGCAGCCAAGGGGCCGGGACAGAGAACACTGAAGCTTTCTTT. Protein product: CASSQGAGTENTEAFF.

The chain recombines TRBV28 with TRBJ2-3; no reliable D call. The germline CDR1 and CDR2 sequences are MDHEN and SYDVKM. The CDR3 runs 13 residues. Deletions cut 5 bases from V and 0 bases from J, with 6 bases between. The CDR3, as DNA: TGTGCCAGCAGTCCCCCAAGCACAGATACGCAGTATTTT. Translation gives CASSPPSTDTQYF. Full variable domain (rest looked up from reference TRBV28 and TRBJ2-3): DVKVTQSSRYLVKRTGEKVFLECVQDMDHENMFWYRQDPGLGLRLIYFSYDVKMKEKGDIPEGYSVSREKKERFSLILESASTNQTSMYLCASSPPSTDTQYFGPGTRLTVL.

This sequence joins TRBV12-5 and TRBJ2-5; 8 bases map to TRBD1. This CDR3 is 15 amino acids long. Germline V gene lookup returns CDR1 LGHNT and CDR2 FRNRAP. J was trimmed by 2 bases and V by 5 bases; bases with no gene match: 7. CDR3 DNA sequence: TGTGCTAGTGGTCTGGCAGGACAGGGTCAAGAGACCCAGTACTTC. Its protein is CASGLAGQGQETQYF.

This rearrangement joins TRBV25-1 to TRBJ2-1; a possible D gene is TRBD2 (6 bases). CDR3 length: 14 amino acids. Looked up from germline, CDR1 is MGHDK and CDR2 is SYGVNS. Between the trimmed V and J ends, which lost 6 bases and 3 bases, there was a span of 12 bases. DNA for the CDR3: TGTGCCAGCAGAGGCGGGATTATCTACAATGAGCAGTTCTTC. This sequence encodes CASRGGIIYNEQFF.

CDR3 coding DNA: TGTGCCAGCAGCTTACAGAATATACAGGGAAATGAAGCTTTCTTT. Translated, it gives CASSLQNIQGNEAFF. The chain recombines TRBV7-2 with TRBJ1-1; D may be TRBD1 (6 bases). The V gene lost 2 bases and the J gene lost 7 bases, with 17 bases spanning the gap. Germline V lookup: CDR1 SGHTA, CDR2 FQGNSA. This CDR3 has 15 amino acids.

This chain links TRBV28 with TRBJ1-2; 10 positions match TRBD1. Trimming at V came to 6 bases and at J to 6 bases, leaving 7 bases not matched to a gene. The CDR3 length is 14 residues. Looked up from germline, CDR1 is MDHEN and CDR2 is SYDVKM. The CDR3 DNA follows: TGTGCCAGCAGCCGGGACAGGGGTATCAATGGCTACACCTTC. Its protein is CASSRDRGINGYTF.

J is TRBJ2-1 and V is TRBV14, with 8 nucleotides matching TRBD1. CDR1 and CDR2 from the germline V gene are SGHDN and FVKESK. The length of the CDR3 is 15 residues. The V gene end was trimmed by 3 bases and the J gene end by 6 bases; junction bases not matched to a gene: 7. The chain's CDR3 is CASSQRGQALNEQFF. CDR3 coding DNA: TGTGCCAGCAGCCAGAGGGGACAGGCCCTCAATGAGCAGTTCTTC.

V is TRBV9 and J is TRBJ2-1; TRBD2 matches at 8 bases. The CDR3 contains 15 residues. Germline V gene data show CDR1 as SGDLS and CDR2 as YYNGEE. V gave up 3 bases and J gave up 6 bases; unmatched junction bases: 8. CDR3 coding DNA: TGTGCCAGCAGCGCCTTTTCGGGGGGGCCCAATGAGCAGTTCTTC. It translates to CASSAFSGGPNEQFF.

The CDR3 reads CATSRDQGTGDGYTF. The DNA of the CDR3 is TGTGCCACCAGCAGAGATCAAGGGACAGGGGACGGCTACACCTTC. The chain combines TRBV15 with TRBJ1-2; 10 bases map to TRBD1. The junction had 6 bases not matched to a gene; V was cut back by 0 bases and J by 8 bases. This CDR3 is built from 15 residues. Looked up from germline, CDR1 is LNHNV and CDR2 is YYDKDF (reference sequence).

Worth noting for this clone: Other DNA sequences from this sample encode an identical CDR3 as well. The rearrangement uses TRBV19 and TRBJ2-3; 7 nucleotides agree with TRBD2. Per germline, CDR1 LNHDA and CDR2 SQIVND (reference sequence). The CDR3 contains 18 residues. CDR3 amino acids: CVLRKLEGLAVSTDTQYF. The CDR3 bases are TGTGTACTCAGGAAGTTGGAGGGTCTAGCGGTTAGCACAGATACGCAGTATTTT. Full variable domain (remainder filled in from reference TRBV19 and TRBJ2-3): DGGITQSPKYLFRKEGQNVTLSCEQNLNHDAMYWYRQDPGQGLRLIYYSQIVNDFQKGDIAEGYSVSREKKESFPLTVTSAQKNPTAFYLCVLRKLEGLAVSTDTQYFGPGTRLTVL.

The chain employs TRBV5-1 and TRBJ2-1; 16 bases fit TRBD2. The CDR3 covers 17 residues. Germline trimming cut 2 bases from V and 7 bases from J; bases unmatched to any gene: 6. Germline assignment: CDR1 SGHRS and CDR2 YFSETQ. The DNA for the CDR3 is TGCGCCAGCAGCTTCGGGACTAGCGGGGGGGCGGAGAATGAGCAGTTCTTC. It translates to CASSFGTSGGAENEQFF.